These 18 T cell receptor beta chains were sequenced from one sample in a study of CD8 T cells in ankylosing spondylitis. TCRdb re-called the 5' RACE reads with MiXCR, one entry per CDR3 protein. Of 250,000 or so distinct CDR3 sequences detected, roughly 10% appear once; the ten largest clones hold less than 8%. The specimen was blood, either unsorted or a sorted T cell fraction (not recorded which). The receptors were gathered from a male donor with ankylosing spondylitis or in good health (not recorded which).

This clonotype was seen many times. V is TRBV3-1 and J is TRBJ1-3; no definite D call. The CDR3 contains 15 residues. Germline V lookup: CDR1 LGHDT, CDR2 YNNKEL (reference sequence). Trimming cost V 5 bases and J 0 bases, with 11 bases left between them. Here the CDR3 DNA reads TGTGCCAGCAGCTTCGGACGGCACTCTGGAAACACCATATATTTT. Translated, it gives CASSFGRHSGNTIYF.

For this clonotype: This may come from a read error, since a much larger clone is one base off. The gene calls are TRBV4-2 and TRBJ2-3; possibly TRBD1 or TRBD2 for D (6 bases each). Germline V gives CDR1 LGHNA, CDR2 YNFKEQ. The CDR3 is 18 residues long. As DNA, the CDR3 is TGTGCCAGCAGCCATCGAGACAGGTCGGCCACTAGCACAGATATGCAGTATTTT. This translates into CASSHRDRSATSTDMQYF.

The V and J genes are TRBV7-8 and TRBJ2-2, with D possibly TRBD2 on 7 matching bases. The V end was cut by 0 bases, the J end by 4 bases, with 12 bases between. CDR3 size: 16 residues. The germline CDR1 and CDR2 sequences are SGHVS and FQNEAQ. CDR3 nucleotide sequence: TGTGCCAGCAGCTTAGCAATAGGGGGGGGCACCGGGGAGCTGTTTTTT. Protein product: CASSLAIGGGTGELFF.

This clonotype was found a few times. The V gene is TRBV16, the J gene TRBJ1-2; 7 nucleotides align to TRBD1. Trimming at V came to 0 bases and at J to 4 bases, leaving 2 bases not matched to a gene. This CDR3 comprises 14 residues. Germline CDR1 and CDR2: KGHSY and FQNENV. The CDR3 DNA reads as TGTGCCAGCAGCCAATCGGCAGGGGGCTATGGCTACACCTTC. It translates to CASSQSAGGYGYTF.

This clonotype was seen ten or more times. The chain carries TRBV10-3 and TRBJ2-2; maybe TRBD1 (6 bases). The CDR3 runs 16 residues. Trimming shortened V by 6 bases and J by 6 bases, and 20 bases separated the two germline ends. Looked up from germline, CDR1 is ENHRY and CDR2 is SYGVKD. CDR3: CAIREGRPGAPGELFF. CDR3 sequence (DNA): TGTGCCATCAGGGAAGGTAGACCAGGGGCGCCCGGGGAGCTGTTTTTT.

The chain joins TRBV5-1 to TRBJ1-6; D perhaps matches TRBD1 (5 bases). This CDR3 has 15 residues. V was shortened by 6 bases and J by 4 bases, with 14 bases between the two germline ends. Germline V gene lookup returns CDR1 SGHRS and CDR2 YFSETQ. The CDR3 DNA follows: TGCGCCAGCACCCGTGGGGCAGATTATAATTCACCCCTCCACTTT. Its translation: CASTRGADYNSPLHF.

Turning to this clonotype: This sequence may be a read error, since a much larger clone differs from it by one base. The chain couples TRBV5-1 to TRBJ2-3, with TRBD2 identical over 7 bases. Germline-derived CDR1 and CDR2 are SGHRS and YFSETQ. CDR3 length: 17 residues. The CDR3 DNA follows: TGCGTCAGCAGCTTGCATCAGTCGGCTAGCGGCCCAGATACGCAGTATTTT. This codes for CVSSLHQSASGPDTQYF.

This clonotype has ten or more counts. The gene calls are TRBV12-3 or TRBV12-4 and TRBJ1-2, with D maybe TRBD1 (6 bases). The V gene lost 6 bases and the J gene lost 7 bases, with 15 bases spanning the gap. The CDR3 extends over 13 amino acids. The CDR3: CASSPQGYRGYTF. Written as DNA, the CDR3 is TGTGCCAGCAGCCCCCAGGGGTATCGTGGCTACACCTTC.

This clonotype appeared many times. V gene TRBV29-1 combines with J gene TRBJ2-7, with a weak D call TRBD2 (5 bases). The germline V and J ends were trimmed by 4 bases and 0 bases, with 10 bases remaining between them. Germline values: CDR1 SQVTM, CDR2 ANQGSEA. This CDR3 is 13 amino acids long. The DNA for the CDR3 is TGCAGCGTTGGACGGGAAAGCTCCTACGAGCAGTACTTC. This gives the protein CSVGRESSYEQYF.

This clonotype was counted many times. The V gene is TRBV20-1, the J gene TRBJ2-2; 7 positions match TRBD1. J was trimmed by 0 bases and V by 1 base; bases with no gene match: 8. The germline gives CDR1 DFQATT, CDR2 SNEGSKA (reference sequence). This CDR3 contains 17 residues. CDR3 sequence reads: CSARVRGQFANTGELFF. For the CDR3, the DNA is TGCAGTGCTAGAGTTAGGGGACAGTTCGCGAACACCGGGGAGCTGTTTTTT.

This clonotype appeared many times. Its ends do not fully match the called genes, so a read error is possible. The rearrangement links TRBV20-1 to TRBJ1-1; D is unclear. The CDR3 covers 13 residues. Germline loops: CDR1 DFQATT, CDR2 SNEGSKA (reference sequence). DNA of the CDR3: TGCAGTGCTAGGGCTCTGGAAAACGGTGAAGTTTTCTTT. Translation: CSARALENGEVFF.

In this sample, this clonotype turned up many times. CDR3 sequence: CASSLKIPTSGTNNEQFF. CDR3 sequence (DNA): TGCGCCAGCAGCTTGAAGATCCCGACTAGCGGGACCAACAATGAGCAGTTCTTC. The chain has TRBV5-1 and TRBJ2-1, with 11 positions matching TRBD2. The junction had 11 bases not matched to a gene; V was cut back by 1 base and J by 5 bases. There are 18 residues in the CDR3. Germline V gene sequence: CDR1 SGHRS, CDR2 YFSETQ.

The rearrangement joins TRBV5-1 to TRBJ2-3; a weak D match, TRBD2 (6 bases). Germline V lookup: CDR1 SGHRS, CDR2 YFSETQ. The CDR3 covers 15 residues. V shed 3 bases and J shed 6 bases, with 17 bases lying between them. CDR3 residues: CASSSQGGVGDTQYF. Here the CDR3 DNA reads TGCGCCAGCAGCTCCCAAGGAGGGGTAGGGGATACGCAGTATTTT.

The chain recombines TRBV5-1 with TRBJ2-1; D is unclear. The CDR3 covers 12 residues. Germline V CDR1 and CDR2: SGHRS, YFSETQ. V lost 0 bases and J 4 bases, leaving 2 bases between the germline ends. The CDR3 DNA follows: TGCGCCAGCAGCTTGGAATACAATGAGCAGTTCTTC. Its protein is CASSLEYNEQFF.

This clonotype was counted many times. The gene calls are TRBV5-1 and TRBJ2-1, with a tentative D call TRBD2 (6 bases). The CDR3 runs 15 residues. Germline loops: CDR1 SGHRS, CDR2 YFSETQ. Between the trimmed V and J ends, which lost 0 bases and 2 bases, there was a span of 9 bases. The CDR3 loop is CASSLGGETYNEQFF. CDR3 DNA sequence: TGCGCCAGCAGCTTGGGCGGGGAGACCTACAATGAGCAGTTCTTC.

To note about this clonotype: A read error may account for a junction end that differs from germline. The rearrangement joins TRBV2 to TRBJ1-4; TRBD1 matches at 9 bases. Germline CDR1 and CDR2: SNHLY and FYNNEI. There are 18 residues in the CDR3. The CDR3 is CTSRPTTGGAITDEKLFF. The CDR3 DNA sequence: TGTACCAGCAGGCCTACTACAGGGGGCGCGATAACTGATGAAAAACTGTTTTTT.

The chain employs TRBV2 and TRBJ2-1, with D uncertain. The V end was cut by 6 bases, the J end by 4 bases, with 7 bases between. Germline assignment: CDR1 SNHLY and CDR2 FYNNEI. This CDR3 contains 12 residues. The CDR3 loop reads CASRLGYNEQFF. The CDR3 nucleotides are TGTGCCAGCAGGCTGGGGTACAATGAGCAGTTCTTC.

In this sample, this clonotype turned up many times. Written as DNA, the CDR3 is TGTGCCAGCAGCTTAGTAAATCAGCCCCAGCATTTT. Translating it yields CASSLVNQPQHF. This chain connects TRBV7-2 to TRBJ1-5; D gene unclear. The CDR3 contains 12 residues. Germline CDR1 SGHTA, CDR2 FQGNSA. V shed 1 base and J shed 4 bases, with 2 bases lying between them.